This TCR beta chain was retrieved from a study of T-cell reconstitution after alpha-beta-depleted transplantation in children. V dropped 4 bases and J dropped 0; count of bases not matched to a gene: 7. The CDR3 is 18 amino acids. Germline V lookup: CDR1 SGHAT, CDR2 FQDESV (reference sequence). Molecular barcoding with unique molecular identifiers was used for the TCRbeta library. MiXCR was run by TCRdb on the PCR reads, yielding one entry per CDR3 protein. The table includes about 610,000 distinct CDR3 sequences, over 9.5% detected once. The TCR was taken from a human donor who donated a stem cell graft to a child with acute myeloid leukemia. The starting material was PBMCs from the stem cell graft donor, obtained from the stem cell graft. The chain links TRBV11-1 to TRBJ1-3, with TRBD1 matching over 12 bases. This CDR3 reads CASSSGQGALDSGNTIYF. The CDR3 nucleotides read TGTGCCAGCAGCTCGGGACAGGGGGCGCTTGACTCTGGAAACACCATATATTTT.